This T cell receptor beta chain came from a study of cytomegalovirus exposure and HLA in healthy donors listed by TCRdb under 2017. About the study as a whole: An earlier analysis of 587 of the donors reported roughly 300 Gb of sequence data and around 110 million unique TCR beta sequences obtained from about 200 million T cells. The later analysis used no new phenotypic data to find candidate immune exposures, relying instead on TCR beta sequences and their occurrence across donors. Among some 400 genotyped donors of the cohort, an average of around 220,000 unique TCR beta nucleotide sequences was sequenced per donor, of which 15% to 20% were non-productive. Typing coverage differed by locus: A, B, C, DRB1 and DQB1 were typed in roughly 620-630 donors, DQA1 in 522, DPA1 in approximately 610, and DPB1 in 400 to 490. An earlier analysis of 587 of the donors used high-throughput TCR beta sequencing to judge whether each TCR beta V gene segment behaved as functional or pseudogenic. A later genetic analysis used genome-wide SNP genotypes for about 65% of the 666 donors, treating that subset as a discovery cohort. Of the roughly 430 genotyped donors, approximately 83% fell in the genetic ancestry cluster associated with self-reported Caucasian donors. In a later analysis, previously published TCR beta repertoires from some 640 donors were re-analyzed and high-resolution HLA genotyping was added so that TCR occurrence patterns could be studied. High-throughput TCR immunosequencing, statistical association of individual TCRs with disease status, and machine learning were combined to predict cytomegalovirus infection status. Every discovery cohort repertoire had been produced on one sequencing platform. Both class I and class II loci were covered by HLA typing, at four-digit resolution. Four or five DR-DQ haplotypes were handled as single units for association and clustering because linkage in the cohort was strong. An early release covering roughly 600 HLA-typed donors comprised 300 to 350 gigabases of sequencing data and 65 million to 100 million unique TCR sequences. Using immunosequencing, the study profiled T cell repertoires from about 650 subjects and related those repertoires to cytomegalovirus serostatus. The aim of the study was to test whether cataloging public T cell receptors could identify signatures of past pathogen exposure. Besides the first cohort of 666 subjects, a separate validation cohort made up of 120 different subjects was used. Donor age, sex, ethnicity and CMV serostatus were compiled together with the repertoire data.

What the research found in general, with its limitations: Immune exposure information for the cohort was limited to CMV serostatus. When HLA alleles, especially DR and DQ, strongly co-occurred, attributing TCR associations to individual alleles was difficult. Roughly uniform sequencing depth across donors was assumed in presence/absence analyses, although this assumption may not hold. In the study, some 180 TCR beta chains were listed as associated with cytomegalovirus. In a later genetic analysis, fewer N-insertions in productive TCRs were reported among donors in an Asian-associated ancestry cluster than the roughly 700-donor mean. In a later analysis, TCR association rates were found to vary across HLA loci, with the most associated TCRs seen for DRB1 alleles and the fewest for HLA-C alleles. This cohort had only TCR beta chains sequenced, and the lack of alpha or paired-chain data limited which features could be detected. A cluster of highly shared sequence variants was judged likely to represent a technical artifact of the sequencing pipeline. In vitro tests confirmed that three of the cytomegalovirus-associated TCR beta chains recognize cytomegalovirus antigens. A later analysis found that most CMV-associated TCR beta chains appeared HLA-restricted, with HLA associations seemingly driven largely by CMV exposure. A later analysis associated about 17,000 TCR beta sequences with specific HLA alleles at a false discovery rate of 0.05. A further reported finding was that TCR beta sequences accurately predicted the HLA-A and HLA-B alleles for most subjects in the first cohort. In a later analysis, HLA-associated TCR beta chains showed more clonal expansion and lower generation probabilities than non-associated chains that were equally common. Cytomegalovirus status was reported to be diagnosed by the classifier with high specificity and sensitivity in both the original and validation cohorts. Some IMGT-functional V segments, including TRBV6-2 and TRBV6-3, could not be distinguished by the 87-base-pair reads and were therefore excluded. Several of the top co-occurrence clusters appeared to be linked to parvovirus B19, influenza, CMV and Epstein-Barr virus, according to a later analysis. V-gene and J-gene trimming of TCR beta chains was associated with a missense DCLRE1C variant in a later genetic analysis, and the association was replicated in an independent cohort. It was suggested by the authors that the approach could potentially be generalized to other disease states and immunological phenotypes. HLA typing was unavailable for some donors at each locus, so association tests used only the typed subset. While some public TCRs were present in many individuals, most TCR sequences turned up only very rarely across donors. In an earlier analysis of 587 of the donors, most TCR beta V segments appeared in productive rearrangements about 90% or about 30% of the time, broadly matching IMGT annotations. Correlated functional status among segregating V segments might be attributable to linkage disequilibrium, but an unknown experimental factor could not be ruled out. Approximately 16 rarely observed V segments, including chromosome 9 orphons, were excluded from the earlier analysis of some 590 of the donors because counts were too low.

In total, more than 500 healthy bone marrow donors made up the cohort. Cohort members were all nominally healthy when sampled, although unrecorded immune exposures were likely present. The donor tested CMV seropositive and was one of the 289 seropositive cohort members. Every donor gave a peripheral blood sample, and the peripheral blood mononuclear cells from that sample were used for TCR beta sequencing. Genomic DNA was extracted from the blood cell samples with the Qiagen DNeasy Blood Extraction Kit. Libraries were prepared through the immunoSEQ multiplex PCR assay. For the multiplex PCR, a mixture combining 60 forward primers for TCR Vbeta segments and 13 reverse primers for TCR Jbeta segments was used. Amplification of the CDR3 region of rearranged TCR beta genes was performed with a multiplex PCR assay on genomic DNA. Amplified TCR beta libraries were sequenced as 87-base-pair reads on the Illumina HiSeq System. Turning to the authors' computational methods: A later analysis counted some 74 million unique TCR beta chains across the 666 repertoires, and 10 million to 12 million of these chains were shared by at least two donors. To remove PCR and sequencing errors, raw reads were error-corrected and collapsed into unique sequences using a nearest-neighbor algorithm that merged closely related sequences. Alignment of CDR3 sequences to IMGT reference sequences was used to assign V, D and J gene segments. Each retained sequence needed at least a six-nucleotide match to both a V gene segment and a J gene segment. Rearrangements were called productive when the CDR3 lacked stop codons and stayed in frame with V and J; all others were non-productive. CDR3 was defined by IMGT convention, running from the second conserved V-encoded cysteine to the conserved J-encoded phenylalanine. The earlier analysis of about 500 of the donors excluded sequences that lacked an unambiguous match to a single V gene segment. In an earlier analysis of around 600 of the donors, V segments were called functional above 56.7% productive rearrangements and were called segregating when the between-donor standard deviation exceeded 5%. A statistical classification framework was built for diagnosing cytomegalovirus status from the catalog of TCR beta chain sequences. In a later analysis, V and J genes were assigned by comparing TCR nucleotide sequences against IMGT/GENE-DB human TR gene sequences. The TCRdist pipeline was used in a later analysis to assign CDR3 sequences and most-parsimonious VDJ recombination scenarios. In a later analysis, each TCR beta chain was defined by its CDR3 amino acid sequence together with its V-gene family, and reads without a unique V-gene family were excluded. As a way to deal with suspected cross-contamination and a sequencing artifact, a later analysis dropped 640 or so nucleotide sequences that were highly shared and had low generation probability. A later analysis calculated a clonal expansion index for each public chain from normalized within-repertoire ranks of inferred template counts. In a later analysis, generation probabilities were computed with a VDJ recombination model fitted to out-of-frame rearrangements, and the resulting probabilities were checked against IGoR. Hypergeometric tests were used in a later analysis to score TCR-TCR, TCR-HLA and TCR-CMV co-occurrence, with a repertoire-size bias correction applied to the TCR pairs. In a later analysis, false discovery rates were estimated by permuting HLA or CMV assignments 20 times. In a later analysis, co-occurring TCRs were grouped with DBSCAN, and TCRdist sequence similarity was added when clustering was performed within HLA-allele-positive subsets. For co-occurrence clustering, repertoires with fewer than 30,000 or more than 120,000 public chains were excluded, along with roughly five repertoires with anomalous nucleotide sharing. In TCRdb, the immuneACCESS table is reduced to in-frame sequences with V and J assigned. These tables do not hold every clone; where another copy was compared, an unresolved V gene accounts for under half, and the others remain unexplained. V and J calls and clone size are those listed in that table; D and trimming were worked out from the DNA. In this sample the table shows roughly 120,000 clones, around 83% of which occur a single time. Less than 3% of the sample goes to the ten largest clones.

Details on this clone: The target of this receptor is not known. Nothing much larger sits one base from this clone, and base qualities are not available.

Sequences SNHLY (CDR1) and FYNNEI (CDR2) are obtained from the germline V gene. Unmatched junction bases come to 8, with V trimmed by 4 bases and J by 5 bases. From cysteine to phenylalanine, the CDR3 is 16 amino acids long. Only the CDR3 DNA stays, 48 bases, in frame from base 1. The sample comprised PBMCs. The source of this sequence is a woman aged 60-75 years in good health and CMV-seropositive. The sequence is built from TRBV2 and TRBJ2-1, with 10 central nucleotides matching TRBD2. The CDR3 has the sequence CASSVGLAEFHNEQFF. The nucleotides read TGTGCCAGCAGTGTTGGACTAGCGGAGTTTCACAATGAGCAGTTCTTC.